This T cell receptor (beta chain) was observed in a study of cytomegalovirus exposure and HLA in healthy donors. The CDR3 loop spans 14 amino acids. V dropped 4 bases and J dropped 4; count of bases not matched to a gene: 7. In germline, CDR1 is SGHRS, CDR2 YFSETQ. Comment on this clone: Its cognate antigen is unknown.

Findings and caveats of the study: Cytomegalovirus association was listed for 170 or so TCR beta chains. It was reported that the classifier diagnosed cytomegalovirus status with high specificity and sensitivity in both the original and validation cohorts.

Clones were sequenced by immunoSEQ multiplex PCR, and TCRdb holds only the in-frame ones, with some missing. The sample carries 150,000 to 180,000 clones, 86% recorded once. This clonotype was sampled from a human donor in good health. This chain connects TRBV5-1 to TRBJ1-2; 7 positions match TRBD1. The sample comprised PBMCs. The CDR3 spells CASSKGQARYGYTF. The DNA of the CDR3 is TGCGCCAGCAGCAAAGGACAGGCACGCTATGGCTACACCTTC. Using reference TRBV5-1 and TRBJ1-2 for the parts outside the CDR3, the full variable domain is KAGVTQTPRYLIKTRGQQVTLSCSPISGHRSVSWYQQTPGQGLQFLFEYFSETQRNKGNFPGRFSGRQFSNSRSEMNVSTLELGDSALYLCASSKGQARYGYTFGSGTRLTVV.